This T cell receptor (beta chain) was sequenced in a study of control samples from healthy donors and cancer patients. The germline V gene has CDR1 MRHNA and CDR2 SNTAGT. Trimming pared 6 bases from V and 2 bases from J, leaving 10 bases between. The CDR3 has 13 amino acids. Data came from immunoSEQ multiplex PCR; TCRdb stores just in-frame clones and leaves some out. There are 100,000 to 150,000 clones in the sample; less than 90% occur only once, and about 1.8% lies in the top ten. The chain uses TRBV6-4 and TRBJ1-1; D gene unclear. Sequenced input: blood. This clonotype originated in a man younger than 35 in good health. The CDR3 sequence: CASSVTVNTEAFF. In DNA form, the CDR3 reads TGTGCCAGCAGCGTGACGGTTAACACTGAAGCTTTCTTT.